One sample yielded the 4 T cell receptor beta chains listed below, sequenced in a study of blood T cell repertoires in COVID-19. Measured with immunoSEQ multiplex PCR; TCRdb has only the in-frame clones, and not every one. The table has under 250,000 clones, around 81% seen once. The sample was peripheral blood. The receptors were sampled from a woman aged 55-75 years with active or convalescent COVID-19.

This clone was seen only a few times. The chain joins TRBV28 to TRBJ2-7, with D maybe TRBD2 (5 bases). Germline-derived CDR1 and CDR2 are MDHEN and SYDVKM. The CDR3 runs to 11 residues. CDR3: CASKDPEGLLV. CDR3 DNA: TGTGCCAGCAAAGATCCCGAGGGATTGCTGGTC.

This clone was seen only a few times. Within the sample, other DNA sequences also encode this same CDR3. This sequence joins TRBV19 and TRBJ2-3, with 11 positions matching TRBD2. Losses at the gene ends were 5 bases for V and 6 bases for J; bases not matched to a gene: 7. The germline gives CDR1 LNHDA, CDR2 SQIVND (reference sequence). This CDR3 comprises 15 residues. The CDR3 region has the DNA TGTGCCAGTAGTCCACGGACTAGCGGGTCGGATACGCAGTATTTT. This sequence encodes CASSPRTSGSDTQYF.

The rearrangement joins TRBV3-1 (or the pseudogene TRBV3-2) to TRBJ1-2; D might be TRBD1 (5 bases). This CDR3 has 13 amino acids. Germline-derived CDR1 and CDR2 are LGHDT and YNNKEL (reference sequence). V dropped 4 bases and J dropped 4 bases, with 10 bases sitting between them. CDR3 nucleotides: TGTGCCAGCAGCCGGACCGGGGGCTATGGCTACACCTTC. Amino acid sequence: CASSRTGGYGYTF.

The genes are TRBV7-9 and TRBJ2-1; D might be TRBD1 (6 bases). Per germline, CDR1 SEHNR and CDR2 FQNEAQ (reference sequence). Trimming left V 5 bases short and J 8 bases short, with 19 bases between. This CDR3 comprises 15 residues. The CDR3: CASSEPGHFGDEQFF. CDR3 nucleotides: TGTGCCAGCAGCGAACCGGGACACTTCGGTGATGAGCAGTTCTTC.